This T cell receptor (beta chain) was recorded in a study of T cells in Graves' hyperthyroidism and ophthalmopathy (dated by TCRdb to 2018 to 2020). For the wider study: Peripheral blood samples were taken at initial diagnosis, before any treatment was given. The study also compared thyroid tissue and blood T-cell repertoires from roughly six Graves' hyperthyroidism patients. Prospective prediction of ophthalmopathy was tested in an independent validation cohort of fewer than 20 hyperthyroidism patients and some 17 patients who later progressed to ophthalmopathy. To identify TCR V-J signatures that set the groups apart, the researchers used a discovery cohort of roughly 100 patients, made up of under 45 with Graves' ophthalmopathy and 57 with stable Graves' hyperthyroidism. Following sampling, methimazole starting at 30 mg daily was given to hyperthyroidism patients, and high-dose intravenous methylprednisolone was given to ophthalmopathy patients. The paper describes TCR Vbeta CDR3 sequencing of around 140 peripheral blood samples, made up of about 40 ophthalmopathy patients, more than 70 hyperthyroidism patients and roughly 17 progressor patients. For training and testing, the 80 to 100 patients in the discovery cohort were randomly divided in a 7:3 ratio.

CDR1 and CDR2, per the germline V gene, are ENHRY and SYGVKD. V is cut back by 6 bases and J by 5 bases, with 3 bases in the junction unmatched. Including cysteine and phenylalanine, the CDR3 has 13 amino acids. Only the CDR3 part of the read is kept: 39 bases, read in frame from the first base. TCR beta CDR3 regions were amplified from RNA transcripts. The TCR CDR3 was subjected to a first round of RT-PCR using the HTBI primer set and the Qiagen OneStep RT-PCR kit. Libraries were constructed in a second round of multiplex PCR, after which size selection and purification were performed. Paired-end sequencing of the libraries was performed with 100 bp reads on an Illumina HiSeq2000. The paper's data handling went like this. Raw data were processed with SOAPnuke, discarding reads with adapters, uncalled bases, mean Phred below 15, or no exact constant-primer or identifier match. High-quality paired reads were merged using COPE v1.2.5, and each unique nucleotide sequence was defined as a clonotype. Clonotypes were aligned to IMGT TRBV, TRBD and TRBJ reference segments using MiTCR v1.1. Analysis was restricted to V-J combinations with a frequency above 0.0001, which covered roughly 99% of repertoires. The TCS score was defined as F50 (clonal expansion) divided by E x V (chaos), with BLOSUM62-based TCRdist calculated between CDR3 peptides within each V-J. Welch's t-statistics and random forest reduced some 510 V-J features to 10 to 15, which were used in a naive Bayes classifier (R e1071). TCRdb cleaned the public reads at Q25 with fastp, built clones with MiXCR and kept in-frame beta chains. Rows matching on CDR3 protein sequence are summarized as one entry with the most common DNA and genes. TCRdb assigned the V and J calls; the authors' analysis was not used. For this sample the table gives under 350,000 distinct CDR3 sequences, of which 21% were detected only once. The ten largest clones take up around half of the sample.

This clonotype was detected a few times. The antigen it binds to is not known. Base qualities are not recorded, but no much larger clone differs from it by a single base. Stable Graves' hyperthyroidism was defined as no progression to ophthalmopathy during 18 months of follow-up. The hyperthyroidism patients were between 18 and 65 years old and newly diagnosed, with a disease duration of less than 2 months. Exclusion was applied to patients with uncontrolled infections, other autoimmune diseases, pregnancy or lactation. Diagnoses relied on clinical symptoms, serum thyroxine and TRAb, thyroid ultrasound and orbital computed tomography. PBMCs were isolated from more than 8 ml of fresh peripheral blood by Ficoll-Paque density gradient centrifugation. Total RNA was extracted with Trizol reagent, and quality was checked on an Agilent 2100 Bioanalyzer. Overall study results and their limits: Blood samples also contained most of the expanded thyroid clonotypes (frequency above 0.001), which suggests that blood repertoires may reflect thyroid immune responses. During validation, the model predicted progression to ophthalmopathy a median of around six months ahead of onset, with approximately 71% sensitivity and roughly 72% specificity. Ophthalmopathy was separated from stable hyperthyroidism by a 13 V-J signature model, with around 88% sensitivity and 81% to 82% specificity obtained in cross-validation and 80%/75% obtained in testing. Sample size was not statistically predetermined, and blinding of investigators to group allocation was not performed.

The chain joins TRBV10-3 to TRBJ2-1; 8 junctional bases match TRBD1. The TCR originated in a woman aged 50 to 60 with Graves' hyperthyroidism. The sample consisted of blood. The nucleotide sequence is TGTGCCATCAGGGGGACAGGCGACAATGAGCAGTTCTTC. Its amino acids are CAIRGTGDNEQFF.